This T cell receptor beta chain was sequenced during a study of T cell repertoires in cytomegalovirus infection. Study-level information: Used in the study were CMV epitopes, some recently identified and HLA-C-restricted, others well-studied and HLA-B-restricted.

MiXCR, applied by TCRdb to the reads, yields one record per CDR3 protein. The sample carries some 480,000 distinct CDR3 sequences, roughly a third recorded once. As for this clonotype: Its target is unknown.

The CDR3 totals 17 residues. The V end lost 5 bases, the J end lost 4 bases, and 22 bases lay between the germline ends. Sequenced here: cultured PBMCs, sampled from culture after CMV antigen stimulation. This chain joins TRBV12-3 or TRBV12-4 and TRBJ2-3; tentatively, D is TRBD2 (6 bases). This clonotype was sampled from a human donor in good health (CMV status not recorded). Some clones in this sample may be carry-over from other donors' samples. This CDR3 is CASSPGRRNSGADTQYF. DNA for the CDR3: TGTGCCAGCAGTCCTGGGAGGAGAAACTCGGGGGCAGATACGCAGTATTTT.